The entry below describes one T cell receptor (beta chain). The sample comes from a study of control samples from healthy donors and cancer patients. Assay used: immunoSEQ multiplex PCR; TCRdb lists only in-frame clones, some missing. Among about 170,000 clones listed, just under 95% were seen once. The clonotype was recovered from a woman aged 55 to 70 in good health. What was sequenced was blood.

The CDR3 bases are TGTGCCAGCAGTGGACAGGGGAGAGGAAACACCATATATTTT. It yields the protein CASSGQGRGNTIYF. The chain joins TRBV5-4 to TRBJ1-3; 9 bases line up with TRBD1. Germline CDR1 SGHNT, CDR2 YYREEE (reference sequence). V dropped 5 bases and J dropped 4; count of bases not matched to a gene: 4. CDR3 length: 14 amino acids.